The rows below give T cell receptor beta chains drawn from one sample of a study of CD4 T cells in relation to SARS-CoV-2 and coronaviruses. The table came from immunoSEQ multiplex PCR; TCRdb's copy has only in-frame clones and leaves some out. The sample records approximately 20,000 clones, just under 80% being singletons. For these TCRs, the target antigens are not known. Sequencing input: CD4+ T cells from PBMCs, cultured in vitro. The receptors were gathered from a human donor in good health. The CDR3 runs from the conserved cysteine through the conserved F or W.

cdr3_length j_call v_call cdr3_aa
14 TRBJ1-2 TRBV7-9 CASSPGSDYYGYTF
15 TRBJ1-5 TRBV27 CASSRGAGLYQPQHF
14 TRBJ2-5 TRBV18 CASSPGDSRETQYF
14 TRBJ2-4 TRBV2 CASNQGAGKNIQYF
14 TRBJ1-2 TRBV24-1 CATSDSLGAYGYTF
12 TRBJ1-1 TRBV2 CASSELWPRAFF
13 TRBJ1-4 TRBV29-1 CSVGDSLGEKLFF
15 TRBJ1-2 TRBV5-1 CASSFRQDSPHGYTF
16 TRBJ2-5 TRBV27 CASSLISGRGIETQYF
17 TRBJ2-7 TRBV5-1 CASSLEFRRGGSVEQYF
11 TRBJ2-7 TRBV3-1/TRBV3-2 CASSQSYEQYF
14 TRBJ2-3 TRBV7-9 CASSLGGATDTQYF
13 TRBJ2-1 TRBV7-9 CASSMGQNNEQFF
15 TRBJ2-3 TRBV5-1 CASSFSGDRTDTQYF
11 TRBJ2-2 TRBV20-1 CSGRATGELFF
14 TRBJ1-1 TRBV3-1/TRBV3-2 CASSQEVPGSEAFF
12 TRBJ2-3 TRBV3-1/TRBV3-2 CASSTSTDTQYF
16 TRBJ1-2 TRBV4-2 CASSQDLSGGTTGYTF
14 TRBJ1-1 TRBV5-4 CASSPSSGETEAFF
15 TRBJ1-6 TRBV7-8 CASSSTDRGDSPLHF
15 TRBJ2-2 TRBV25-1 CASSEESPNTGELFF
12 TRBJ1-1 TRBV5-4 CASSLVGLEAFF
15 TRBJ2-1 TRBV2 CASSEAGSSYNEQFF